The 25 T cell receptor beta chains below come from one sample, sequenced in a study of identical twins. TCRdb redid the calling of the 5' RACE reads with MiXCR, one entry per CDR3 protein. Among 1.5 million to 2 million distinct CDR3 sequences, 32% were seen once, and the ten largest hold 0.25% to 0.3%. Source material: cord blood. These receptors were obtained from a newborn girl in good health.

This clonotype was counted between two and nine times. This sequence joins TRBV6-1 and TRBJ2-7; 11 nucleotides align to TRBD2. The CDR3 runs to 17 residues. The germline CDR1 and CDR2 sequences are MNHNS and SASEGT. Trimming removed 4 bases from V and 5 bases from J; junction bases left unmatched: 13. The CDR3 sequence: CASSAGNSGGALNEQYF. The CDR3 nucleotides are TGTGCCAGCAGTGCCGGGAATAGCGGGGGGGCTCTTAACGAGCAGTACTTC.

This rearrangement joins TRBV25-1 to TRBJ2-2, with 8 bases lining up with TRBD2. The germline V gene has CDR1 MGHDK and CDR2 SYGVNS. Trimming took 1 base from V and 3 from J; bases not matched to a gene: 4. There are 16 residues in the CDR3. DNA of the CDR3: TGTGCCAGCAGTGAATGGAGCGGGAGAGACACCGGGGAGCTGTTTTTT. As protein: CASSEWSGRDTGELFF. Variable domain in full (rest from reference TRBV25-1 and TRBJ2-2): EADIYQTPRYLVIGTGKKITLECSQTMGHDKMYWYQQDPGMELHLIHYSYGVNSTEKGDLSSESTVSRIRTEHFPLTLESARPSHTSQYLCASSEWSGRDTGELFFGEGSRLTVL.

This chain uses TRBV4-1 with TRBJ2-1, with 11 nucleotides matching TRBD2. The V gene end was trimmed by 1 base and the J gene end by 4 bases; junction bases not matched to a gene: 6. Germline CDR1 and CDR2: MGHRA and YSYEKL. This CDR3 is built from 17 residues. CDR3 coding DNA: TGCGCCAGCAGCCAAGTGCTAGCGGGGGGAGGATACAATGAGCAGTTCTTC. It is translated as CASSQVLAGGGYNEQFF.

The V call is TRBV6-6, the J call TRBJ1-2; 8 nucleotides match TRBD1. CDR3 length equals 15 residues. Trimming at V came to 2 bases and at J to 9 bases, leaving 11 bases not matched to a gene. CDR1 is MNHNY, CDR2 SVGAGI, per germline (reference sequence). The DNA for the CDR3 is TGTGCCAGCAGTTACCCCGGACAGGGCGTTACGAGCTACACCTTC. Its protein is CASSYPGQGVTSYTF.

The chain uses TRBV6-6 and TRBJ2-3; possibly TRBD1 or TRBD2 for D (5 bases each). The CDR3 runs 15 residues. CDR1 is MNHNY, CDR2 SVGAGI, per germline (reference sequence). V was cut by 0 bases and J by 0 bases, with 7 bases left in between. DNA for the CDR3: TGTGCCAGCAGTTACTCCGGGGACAGCACAGATACGCAGTATTTT. It is translated as CASSYSGDSTDTQYF.

V is TRBV10-3 and J is TRBJ2-4, with TRBD1 matching over 10 bases. Germline CDR1 and CDR2: ENHRY and SYGVKD. V lost 11 bases and J lost 5; bases outside the gene matches: 3. CDR3 length: 12 residues. In DNA form, the CDR3 reads TGTGCCGCCGGACAGGGGGAAAACATTCAGTACTTC. Translated: CAAGQGENIQYF.

This clonotype occurred a few times. The rearrangement uses TRBV7-6 and TRBJ1-3, with 7 positions matching TRBD1. CDR1 and CDR2 (germline): SGHVS, FNYEAQ. The CDR3 sequence is 18 residues long. The V segment lost 2 bases and the J segment 2 bases; nucleotides outside the gene matches: 12. CDR3 coding DNA: TGTGCCAGCAGCTTAAAGCGGAGGACAGGTCTGGCTGGAAACACCATATATTTT. Amino acid sequence: CASSLKRRTGLAGNTIYF.

The CDR3 sequence is CATSDLGGGDTQYF. CDR3 DNA: TGTGCCACCAGTGATTTAGGAGGTGGAGATACGCAGTATTTT. The chain is built from TRBV24-1 and TRBJ2-3, with D possibly matching TRBD2 (5 bases). Trimming left V 1 base short and J 5 bases short, with 9 bases between. Germline CDR1 KGHDR, CDR2 SFDVKD. This CDR3 contains 14 residues.

The chain is built from TRBV3-1 and TRBJ2-3, with TRBD2 matching 8 bases. This CDR3 spans 14 amino acids. V was clipped by 5 bases and J by 4 bases; unmatched bases: 5. Germline V gene data show CDR1 as LGHDT and CDR2 as YNNKEL (reference sequence). In DNA form, the CDR3 reads TGTGCCAGCAGCGCGGGGGGCCTTGCAGATACGCAGTATTTT. Amino acid sequence: CASSAGGLADTQYF.

The genes are TRBV28 and TRBJ1-4; D unclear. The CDR3 has 11 residues. In germline, CDR1 is MDHEN, CDR2 SYDVKM. The germline V and J ends were trimmed by 3 bases and 9 bases, with 5 bases remaining between them. Here the CDR3 DNA reads TGTGCCAGCAGTTTGAGTAAAAAACTGTTTTTT. Residues: CASSLSKKLFF.

This clonotype was counted only a few times. The chain carries TRBV4-1 and TRBJ2-1, with 13 bases fitting TRBD2. Germline assignment: CDR1 MGHRA and CDR2 YSYEKL. The CDR3 spans 17 residues. Germline trimming cut 2 bases from V and 3 bases from J; bases unmatched to any gene: 4. Here the CDR3 reads CASSQRRTSGGYNEQFF. Written as DNA, the CDR3 is TGCGCCAGCAGCCAACGTAGGACTAGCGGGGGCTACAATGAGCAGTTCTTC.

To note about this clonotype: With a much larger clone just one base away, this may be a read error. The chain is built from TRBV27 and TRBJ2-1; perhaps TRBD2 as D (6 bases). The CDR3 sequence is 14 residues long. Germline assignment: CDR1 MNHEY and CDR2 SMNVEV (reference sequence). The V end lost 3 bases, the J end lost 13 bases, and 19 bases lay between the germline ends. Here the CDR3 reads CASSFVPSVETQFF. The CDR3 DNA reads as TGTGCCAGCAGTTTCGTGCCTAGCGTGGAGACCCAGTTCTTC.

The V and J genes are TRBV14 and TRBJ1-6, with TRBD1 matching over 9 bases. V was pared by 9 bases and J by 9 bases, with 6 bases of the junction left unmatched. The CDR3 contains 13 residues. Germline CDR1 and CDR2: SGHDN and FVKESK. The CDR3 sequence: CASTRDRASPLHF. The CDR3 bases are TGTGCCAGTACCCGGGACAGGGCTTCACCCCTCCACTTT.

The V and J genes are TRBV24-1 and TRBJ2-1; 9 nucleotides match TRBD1. The CDR3 loop spans 15 amino acids. With 4 bases clipped from V and 9 bases from J, the junction kept 9 bases outside the gene matches. The germline gives CDR1 KGHDR, CDR2 SFDVKD. The CDR3 bases are TGTGCCACCAGTGAAGTAGGACAGGGGTACGGTGAGCAGTTCTTC. Protein product: CATSEVGQGYGEQFF.

This clonotype showed up just a few times. V and J are TRBV6-1 and TRBJ2-3; D is uncertain. The germline V gene encodes CDR1 MNHNS and CDR2 SASEGT. This CDR3 spans 13 amino acids. V lost 7 bases and J lost 2, with 10 bases in between. CDR3 sequence (DNA): TGTGCCAGCATTGGGATCTACACAGATACGCAGTATTTT. Translating gives CASIGIYTDTQYF.

This chain links TRBV2 with TRBJ1-6; D call uncertain. This CDR3 is built from 16 residues. The ends were cut back, 2 bases at V and 0 bases at J, with 8 bases in the middle. Germline lookup yields CDR1 SNHLY and CDR2 FYNNEI. The DNA of the CDR3 is TGTGCCAGCAGTGAATGGCGGCCCTCCTATAATTCACCCCTCCACTTT. This gives the protein CASSEWRPSYNSPLHF.

This clonotype was recorded at least ten times. V is TRBV10-3 and J is TRBJ1-6; D gene ambiguous. V lost 0 bases to trimming and J lost 5 bases, with 11 bases between them. Germline loops: CDR1 ENHRY, CDR2 SYGVKD. The CDR3 consists of 16 residues. The CDR3 DNA reads TGTGCCATCAGTGAGTCAGGGTGGGGAAATAATTCACCCCTCCACTTT. Residues: CAISESGWGNNSPLHF.

This clonotype was seen a handful of times. One end of the junction fails to match germline, which may point to a read error. This sequence joins TRBV20-1 and TRBJ1-6; D gene uncertain. CDR1 and CDR2 (germline): DFQATT, SNEGSKA (reference sequence). CDR3 length: 13 amino acids. In DNA form, the CDR3 reads TGCAGTGCTAGTCCGTCCTTAAATTTACCCCTCCACTTT. It yields the protein CSASPSLNLPLHF.

The V call is TRBV11-3, the J call TRBJ2-1; no clear D. V was shortened by 4 bases and J by 4 bases, with 14 bases between the two germline ends. Germline assignment: CDR1 SGHNT and CDR2 YENEEA. The CDR3 loop spans 15 amino acids. CDR3 region: CASSSHLKSYNEQFF. Written as DNA, the CDR3 is TGTGCCAGCAGCTCCCACCTCAAATCTTACAATGAGCAGTTCTTC.

This clonotype was seen only a few times. The chain is built from TRBV7-2 and TRBJ2-1; the match to TRBD2 covers 8 bases. J lost 7 bases, V lost 2 bases, and 13 bases had no gene match. This CDR3 spans 17 amino acids. Germline-derived CDR1 and CDR2 are SGHTA and FQGNSA. The CDR3 region is CASSLRYLTSEQNEQFF. The CDR3 DNA follows: TGTGCCAGCAGCTTACGTTACCTGACTAGCGAGCAAAATGAGCAGTTCTTC.

The rearrangement joins TRBV18 to TRBJ2-5; D uncertain. Trimming removed 8 bases at V and 3 bases at J, with 7 bases between. The germline V gene has CDR1 KGHSH and CDR2 LQKENI. This CDR3 contains 11 residues. The CDR3, as DNA: TGTGCCAGCCCACTCAAAGAGACCCAGTACTTC. This translates into CASPLKETQYF.

The rearrangement joins TRBV21-1 to TRBJ2-7; TRBD1 is the table's D call and was not checked against the DNA. TRBV21-1 is a documented pseudogene. The CDR3 loop spans 15 amino acids. The CDR3 is CASSKAPVDIYEQYF. CDR3 DNA sequence: TGTGCCAGCAGCAAAGCCCCTGTTGATATTTACGAGCAGTACTTC.

There are a few counts of this clonotype. The rearrangement joins TRBV2 to TRBJ2-4; D not resolved. The CDR3 is made up of 16 amino acids. V shed 8 bases and J shed 4 bases, with 21 bases lying between them. CDR1 is SNHLY and CDR2 is FYNNEI in the germline V gene. This CDR3 is CASLERIGNLKNIQYF. As DNA, the CDR3 is TGTGCCAGCCTCGAAAGAATTGGGAACTTAAAAAACATTCAGTACTTC.

The chain recombines TRBV5-1 with TRBJ2-7; a possible D gene is TRBD2 (6 bases). The CDR3 has 16 residues. Trimming removed 1 base from V and 2 bases from J, with 16 bases in between. CDR1 is SGHRS, CDR2 YFSETQ, per germline. CDR3 sequence: CASSLTSPPSTYEQYF. CDR3 nucleotides: TGCGCCAGCAGCTTGACTAGCCCCCCTTCAACCTACGAGCAGTACTTC.

This clonotype was seen more than once but under ten times. The chain couples TRBV6-1 to TRBJ2-7; the D gene is possibly TRBD2 (5 bases). V lost 4 bases and J lost 5, with 18 bases in between. Germline-derived CDR1 and CDR2 are MNHNS and SASEGT. The CDR3 has 15 amino acids. The CDR3 DNA reads as TGTGCCAGCAGTGCCGGACTTCACCCGTACGACGAGCAGTACTTC. Protein: CASSAGLHPYDEQYF.